The rows below give T cell receptor beta chains drawn from one sample of a study of T-cell memory formation after mild COVID-19. TCRdb reanalysed the 5' RACE reads using MiXCR and keeps one entry per CDR3 protein. The table records 300,000 to 400,000 distinct CDR3 sequences, around 21% of them present only once. Sequenced material: PBMCs or a T cell subset sorted from them (not recorded which). The source is an adult woman who had mild COVID-19 (a few samples of this study predate the infection). Cell type and time point are not known. Each CDR3 is given with its conserved first and last residue. Each record gives: V gene, J gene, clone size, D gene, CDR3 protein, CDR3 DNA. The D gene is left open where the match is weak. The size entry is marked missing in some rows and otherwise reads once, few, many or a size class.

TRBV7-6	TRBJ2-2	many	TRBD2	CASSLGAPGLAGVTNTGELFF	TGTGCCAGCAGCTTAGGGGCCCCGGGACTAGCGGGGGTTACGAACACCGGGGAGCTGTTTTTT
TRBV7-9	TRBJ2-5	-	-	CASSSGTVQETQYF	TGTGCCAGCTCCAGCGGGACAGTACAAGAGACCCAGTACTTC
TRBV7-7	TRBJ2-7	few	-	CASSSSTATGAAQYF	TGTGCTAGCAGCTCCAGCACCGCGACAGGAGCTGCGCAGTACTTC
TRBV6-6	TRBJ2-4	-	TRBD1	CASSRGQETIAKNIQYF	TGTGCCAGCAGCCGGGGACAGGAGACAATAGCCAAAAACATTCAGTACTTC
TRBV7-2	TRBJ1-5	many	-	CASSLQKNQPQHF	TGTGCCAGCAGCTTACAAAAAAATCAGCCCCAGCATTTT
TRBV7-9	TRBJ1-2	-	-	CASSPILPKEGYTF	TGTGCCAGCAGTCCGATACTCCCTAAGGAGGGCTACACCTTC
TRBV11-1	TRBJ2-5	few	-	CASSFATGLQETQYF	TGTGCCAGCAGCTTCGCAACAGGGCTGCAAGAGACCCAGTACTTC
TRBV12-3/TRBV12-4	TRBJ2-1	-	TRBD2	CASSPPGLAGTNEQFF	TGTGCCAGCAGCCCCCCTGGACTAGCGGGAACCAATGAGCAGTTCTTC
TRBV29-1	TRBJ2-1	few	-	CSAGGLTGWNNEQFF	TGCAGCGCCGGGGGACTGACGGGATGGAACAATGAGCAGTTCTTC
TRBV7-6	TRBJ1-4	-	-	CASSRRSNEKLFF	TGTGCCAGCAGCCGACGGTCTAATGAAAAACTGTTTTTT
TRBV7-3	TRBJ1-1	-	-	CASSPIGGGTEAFF	TGTGCCAGCAGCCCGATTGGGGGTGGCACTGAAGCTTTCTTT
TRBV12-3/TRBV12-4	TRBJ1-1	few	-	CASSSRRFGGGTEAFF	TGTGCCAGCAGTTCCCGACGGTTTGGGGGCGGCACTGAAGCTTTCTTT
TRBV27	TRBJ2-7	few	-	CASSPRQLYEQYF	TGTGCCAGCAGTCCACGACAGCTTTACGAGCAGTACTTC
TRBV18	TRBJ2-7	few	-	CASSPGPLEQYF	TGTGCCAGCTCACCAGGACCCCTCGAGCAGTACTTC
TRBV5-1	TRBJ1-2	few	-	CASSLGLQGNYGYTF	TGCGCCAGCAGCTTGGGACTACAGGGTAACTATGGCTACACCTTC
TRBV20-1	TRBJ2-1	few	-	CSARAAQGRSNEQFF	TGCAGTGCTAGAGCTGCCCAGGGGCGTAGCAATGAGCAGTTCTTC
TRBV5-1	TRBJ2-2	few	-	CASSSRELVNTGELFF	TGCGCCAGCAGCAGCCGGGAGCTAGTAAACACCGGGGAGCTGTTTTTT
TRBV4-1	TRBJ1-6	few	-	CASSQEAIGVSNSPLHF	TGCGCCAGCAGCCAAGAAGCTATAGGGGTGTCTAATTCACCCCTCCACTTT
TRBV7-2	TRBJ2-7	few	TRBD2	CASSLGPGGEYEQYF	TGTGCCAGCAGCTTAGGTCCGGGGGGAGAGTACGAGCAGTACTTC
TRBV5-5	TRBJ2-1	few	TRBD2	CASSRTSGIDEQFF	TGTGCCAGCAGCAGAACTAGCGGGATCGATGAGCAGTTCTTC
TRBV3-1	TRBJ2-1	many	-	CASSQVKGEEQFF	TGTGCCAGCAGCCAAGTTAAAGGGGAAGAGCAGTTCTTC
TRBV11-3	TRBJ2-5	-	TRBD2	CASSYSGTNQETQYF	TGTGCCAGCAGCTATAGTGGGACTAACCAAGAGACCCAGTACTTC
TRBV4-2	TRBJ2-1	few	TRBD2	CASSQEREPYNEQFF	TGTGCCAGCAGCCAAGAGCGGGAGCCCTACAATGAGCAGTTCTTC
TRBV20-1	TRBJ2-1	-	-	CSARGLRANNEQFF	TGCAGTGCTAGAGGATTGCGGGCTAACAATGAGCAGTTCTTC
TRBV6-6	TRBJ2-5	few	TRBD1	CASSAGGGSQYF	TGTGCCAGCAGTGCAGGGGGCGGGTCCCAGTACTTC
TRBV4-1	TRBJ1-1	-	TRBD1	CASSRGQGETEAFF	TGCGCCAGCAGCCGAGGACAGGGTGAGACTGAAGCTTTCTTT
TRBV27	TRBJ2-3	-	TRBD2	CATLLAGRTDTQYF	TGTGCCACCCTACTAGCGGGGAGGACAGATACGCAGTATTTT
TRBV11-2	TRBJ2-1	few	-	CASSLDMTSYNEQFF	TGTGCCAGCAGCCTAGACATGACCTCCTACAATGAGCAGTTCTTC
TRBV24-1	TRBJ1-2	-	TRBD1	CATSDSYLGTGHGGYTF	TGTGCCACCAGTGATTCTTACCTCGGGACAGGGCATGGCGGCTACACCTTC